The 21 T cell receptor beta chains below come from one sample, sequenced in a study of CD8+CD57+ T cells in acquired aplastic anemia. Profiling of TCR beta VDJ combinations and CDR3 sequences used genomic DNA as template. TCRdb independently ran MiXCR on the reads; one entry per CDR3 protein. The sample lists around 230,000 distinct CDR3 sequences, 60% to 65% occurring once. Sequencing used sorted CD4+, CD8+, or CD8+CD57+ T cells (not recorded which) from PBMCs. Receptor source: a human donor in good health.

This clonotype has more than one count but fewer than ten. V usage is TRBV6-1 and J usage is TRBJ2-7, with D hard to call. CDR1 and CDR2 from the germline V gene are MNHNS and SASEGT. Trimming shortened V by 2 bases and J by 3 bases, and 2 bases separated the two germline ends. The length of the CDR3 is 11 residues. CDR3 sequence (DNA): TGTGCCAGCAGTGAATACTACGAGCAGTACTTC. Protein: CASSEYYEQYF.

The chain joins TRBV10-1 to TRBJ1-2; the D is unclear. Trimming cost V 8 bases and J 6 bases, with 13 bases left between them. This CDR3 has 12 residues. Germline V lookup: CDR1 WNHNN, CDR2 SYGVQD (reference sequence). The CDR3 loop is CASVAGWDGYTF. The CDR3 DNA reads TGCGCCAGCGTGGCGGGCTGGGATGGCTACACCTTC.

The chain employs TRBV6-2 or TRBV6-3 and TRBJ2-2; D may be TRBD2 (7 bases). Trimming took off 1 base at V and 0 bases at J, with 12 bases between the two ends. The CDR3 runs to 17 residues. Germline CDR1 and CDR2: MNHEY and SVGEGT. CDR3 in amino acids: CASSYFAGDTNTGELFF. For the CDR3, the DNA is TGTGCCAGCAGTTACTTTGCGGGGGACACGAACACCGGGGAGCTGTTTTTT.

The chain carries TRBV5-6 and TRBJ2-3; TRBD2 matches 10 bases. Germline CDR1 is SGHDT and CDR2 is YYEEEE. V shed 4 bases and J 3 bases; nucleotides not matched to a gene: 2. The CDR3 spans 14 residues. For the CDR3, the DNA is TGTGCCAGCAGCGAGGGACTAGCGACAGATACGCAGTATTTT. It encodes CASSEGLATDTQYF.

The chain employs TRBV7-3 and TRBJ1-4; D gene unclear. This CDR3 comprises 11 residues. The V and J ends lost 5 bases and 8 bases respectively, with 6 bases between them. From germline, CDR1 is SGHTA and CDR2 FQGTGA. CDR3 nucleotide sequence: TGTGCCAGCAGCGCACCGGAAAAACTGTTTTTT. Its translation is CASSAPEKLFF.

This clonotype was detected a few times. The gene calls are TRBV7-3 and TRBJ1-1; D not resolved. Germline CDR1 reads SGHTA; CDR2 reads FQGTGA. Between the trimmed V and J ends, which lost 2 bases and 4 bases, there was a span of 8 bases. The length of the CDR3 is 13 residues. The CDR3 DNA is TGTGCCAGCAGCTTAGGGTCGGGCACTGAAGCTTTCTTT. It encodes CASSLGSGTEAFF.

This clonotype was detected ten times or more. The chain employs TRBV4-1 and TRBJ1-2; D not resolved. The V and J ends lost 0 bases and 3 bases respectively, with 8 bases between them. The CDR3 spans 14 residues. CDR1 and CDR2 (germline): MGHRA, YSYEKL. The CDR3 sequence: CASSQEREYYGYTF. The CDR3 region has the DNA TGCGCCAGCAGCCAAGAGCGGGAGTACTATGGCTACACCTTC.

The chain recombines TRBV11-3 with TRBJ1-5; TRBD1 is a possible D gene (6 bases). V gave up 5 bases and J gave up 6 bases, with 20 bases separating them. The CDR3 is 16 residues long. Germline V gene lookup returns CDR1 SGHNT and CDR2 YENEEA. CDR3 nucleotides: TGTGCCAGCAGCGGTCCCGGGACATCGGGCGGTCAGCCCCAGCATTTT. Protein product: CASSGPGTSGGQPQHF.

The J gene is TRBJ1-3, the V gene TRBV10-3; maybe TRBD1 (5 bases). The germline CDR1 and CDR2 sequences are ENHRY and SYGVKD. This CDR3 region has 12 residues. The germline V and J ends were trimmed by 6 bases and 6 bases, with 9 bases remaining between them. The CDR3 bases are TGTGCCATCAGGGGGACCTCAAACACCATATATTTT. Its protein is CAIRGTSNTIYF.

The chain links TRBV28 to TRBJ2-3; no clear D. Trimming removed 3 bases from V and 4 bases from J, with 14 bases in between. From germline, CDR1 is MDHEN and CDR2 SYDVKM. The CDR3 covers 15 residues. CDR3 DNA sequence: TGTGCCAGCAGTTTGATAGGGTTTGTCTCAGATACGCAGTATTTT. Translation: CASSLIGFVSDTQYF.

The rearrangement joins TRBV29-1 to TRBJ2-3, with 9 bases that match TRBD2. Trimming took 8 bases from V and 3 from J; bases not matched to a gene: 9. Looked up from germline, CDR1 is SQVTM and CDR2 is ANQGSEA. The CDR3 has 14 residues. This CDR3 is CSSTRLAVTDTQYF. The CDR3 nucleotides read TGCAGCTCAACGCGACTAGCGGTTACAGATACGCAGTATTTT.

The genes are TRBV16 and TRBJ1-6; possibly TRBD1 for D (6 bases). This CDR3 comprises 14 residues. CDR1 and CDR2 from the germline V gene are KGHSY and FQNENV. The V end was cut by 4 bases, the J end by 6 bases, with 10 bases between. The CDR3 nucleotides are TGTGCCAGCAGCCGTGACAGGTTTAATTCACCCCTCCACTTT. This translates into CASSRDRFNSPLHF. Filled out from reference TRBV16 and TRBJ1-6, the complete variable domain reads GEEVAQTPKHLVRGEGQKAKLYCAPIKGHSYVFWYQQVLKNEFKFLISFQNENVFDETGMPKERFSAKCLPNSPCSLEIQATKLEDSAVYFCASSRDRFNSPLHFGNGTRLTVT.

This clonotype was seen a single time. The chain couples TRBV10-3 to TRBJ1-1; D call uncertain. The V and J ends lost 3 bases and 6 bases respectively, with 8 bases between them. The CDR3 length is 12 residues. Germline V gene data show CDR1 as ENHRY and CDR2 as SYGVKD. The CDR3 DNA sequence: TGTGCCATCAGTGATCAGTCCGCTGAAGCTTTCTTT. Translating it yields CAISDQSAEAFF.

V and J are TRBV19 and TRBJ1-2, with D maybe TRBD1 (5 bases). V lost 0 bases and J 4 bases, leaving 12 bases between the germline ends. The CDR3 loop spans 15 amino acids. Germline lookup yields CDR1 LNHDA and CDR2 SQIVND (reference sequence). CDR3 sequence reads: CASSIDRGVLYGYTF. DNA of the CDR3: TGTGCCAGTAGTATAGACAGAGGGGTTCTCTATGGCTACACCTTC.

In this sample, this clonotype turned up a few times. The V gene is TRBV12-3 or TRBV12-4, the J gene TRBJ1-2; D gene ambiguous. This CDR3 spans 12 amino acids. V was pared by 3 bases and J by 7 bases, with 9 bases between. The CDR3 protein is CASSFVYSGYTF. The CDR3 bases are TGTGCCAGCAGTTTTGTCTATAGTGGCTACACCTTC.

In DNA, the CDR3 is TGTGCCAGCAGGCGTGGGGTCGCCTACGAGCAGTACTTC. This encodes CASRRGVAYEQYF. The genes are TRBV25-1 and TRBJ2-7; D not certain. V gave up 6 bases and J gave up 2 bases, with 11 bases separating them. The germline V gene has CDR1 MGHDK and CDR2 SYGVNS. The CDR3 loop spans 13 amino acids.

The chain couples TRBV4-1 to TRBJ2-1; 8 nucleotides match TRBD2. With 4 bases clipped from V and 4 bases from J, the junction kept 3 bases outside the gene matches. Germline CDR1 and CDR2: MGHRA and YSYEKL. This CDR3 comprises 14 residues. Here the CDR3 DNA reads TGCGCCAGCAGCCTTCCTAGCGGGTACAATGAGCAGTTCTTC. Translating gives CASSLPSGYNEQFF.

The gene calls are TRBV15 and TRBJ2-2; no clear D. The CDR3 is 14 residues long. Germline V CDR1 and CDR2: LNHNV, YYDKDF (reference sequence). V lost 2 bases and J lost 6, with 10 bases in between. This CDR3 is CATSRTLGSGELFF. CDR3 DNA: TGTGCCACCAGCAGAACGCTAGGTTCCGGGGAGCTGTTTTTT.

This clonotype was seen ten or more times. The chain joins TRBV6-5 to TRBJ1-1, with unresolved D. Germline lookup yields CDR1 MNHEY and CDR2 SVGAGI. V lost 4 bases, J lost 8 bases, and 8 bases lay in between. The CDR3 is 11 amino acids. CDR3 in amino acids: CASSSGGEAFF. The CDR3 DNA reads as TGTGCCAGCAGTTCAGGAGGAGAAGCTTTCTTT.

The chain links TRBV7-9 to TRBJ2-7, with D possibly being TRBD2 (6 bases). This CDR3 spans 13 amino acids. V was pared by 9 bases and J by 0 bases, with 12 bases between. Germline lookup yields CDR1 SEHNR and CDR2 FQNEAQ (reference sequence). Written as DNA, the CDR3 is TGTGCCAGACCCGGGAGCAGCTCCTACGAGCAGTACTTC. This encodes CARPGSSSYEQYF.

The rearrangement uses TRBV7-2 and TRBJ2-7, with a tentative D call TRBD2 (6 bases). CDR3 size: 13 residues. Looked up from germline, CDR1 is SGHTA and CDR2 is FQGNSA. V was clipped by 5 bases and J by 2 bases, with 10 bases between them. CDR3 region: CASSRTTPYEQYF. The CDR3 DNA reads TGTGCCAGCAGCCGGACTACTCCCTACGAGCAGTACTTC.